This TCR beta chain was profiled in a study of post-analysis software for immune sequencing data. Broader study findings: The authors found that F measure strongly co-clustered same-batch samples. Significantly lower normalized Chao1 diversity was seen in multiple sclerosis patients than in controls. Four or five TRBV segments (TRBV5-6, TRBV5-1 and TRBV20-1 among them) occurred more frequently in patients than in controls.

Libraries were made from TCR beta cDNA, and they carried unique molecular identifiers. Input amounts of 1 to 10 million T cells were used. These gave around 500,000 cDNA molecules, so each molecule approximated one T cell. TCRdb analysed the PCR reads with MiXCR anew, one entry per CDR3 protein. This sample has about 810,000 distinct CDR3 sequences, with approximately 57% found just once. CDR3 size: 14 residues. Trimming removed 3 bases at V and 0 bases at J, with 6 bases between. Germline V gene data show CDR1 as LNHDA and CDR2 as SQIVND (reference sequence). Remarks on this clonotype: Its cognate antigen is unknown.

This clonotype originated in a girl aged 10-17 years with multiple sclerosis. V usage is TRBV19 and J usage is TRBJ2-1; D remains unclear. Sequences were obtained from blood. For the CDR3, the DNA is TGTGCCAGTAGTATGCCAAGCTCCTACAATGAGCAGTTCTTC. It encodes CASSMPSSYNEQFF.